These 20 T cell receptor beta chains originate from one sample sequenced in a study of regulatory T cells in long-lasting Graves disease. In building TCR beta libraries, iRepertoire HTBI primers were used together with Arm-PCR of CDR3 regions. A single record per CDR3 protein comes from TCRdb applying MiXCR to the multiplex PCR reads. The data hold about 560,000 distinct CDR3 sequences, with roughly a sixth observed a single time. The time point here: newly diagnosed GD, antithyroid drugs for less than 3 months. Generation of the TCR library employed RNA extracted from PBMCs. The same data also went into a second study, on T cells in Graves' hyperthyroidism and ophthalmopathy.

The material was peripheral blood mononuclear cells (PBMCs), obtained at new diagnosis, from a patient treated with antithyroid drugs. These receptors all come from a man aged 18 to 35 with Graves disease.

This clonotype has at least ten counts. The chain combines TRBV28 with TRBJ1-1, with a weak D call TRBD1 (6 bases). The ends were cut back, 2 bases at V and 7 bases at J, with 14 bases in the middle. CDR3 length: 14 residues. Looked up from germline, CDR1 is MDHEN and CDR2 is SYDVKM. CDR3 sequence (DNA): TGTGCCAGCAGTTTAGGTGGGGGCAAAAGTGAAGCTTTCTTT. Translating it yields CASSLGGGKSEAFF.

The V and J genes are TRBV12-5 and TRBJ1-5; a weak D match, TRBD1 (6 bases). This CDR3 comprises 16 residues. Trimming removed 5 bases at V and 2 bases at J, with 16 bases between. CDR1 and CDR2 (germline): LGHNT, FRNRAP. CDR3 region: CASGHETGHGNQPQHF. CDR3 sequence (DNA): TGTGCTAGTGGTCACGAGACAGGTCACGGCAATCAGCCCCAGCATTTT.

The table lists this clonotype with a few counts. This sequence joins TRBV4-1 and TRBJ2-7, with 9 bases aligning to TRBD2. After removal of 0 bases from V and 3 bases from J, the junction contained 3 bases not matched to a gene. Germline V CDR1 and CDR2: MGHRA, YSYEKL. This CDR3 is built from 15 residues. The CDR3 here is CASSQDASGVYEQYF. In DNA form, the CDR3 reads TGCGCCAGCAGCCAAGATGCTAGCGGGGTCTACGAGCAGTACTTC.

Many counts were recorded for this clonotype. The genes are TRBV9 and TRBJ2-5; D could derive from TRBD1 or TRBD2 (5 bases each). Trimming pared 3 bases from V and 0 bases from J, leaving 9 bases between. The CDR3 covers 14 residues. Germline CDR1 SGDLS, CDR2 YYNGEE. CDR3 amino acids: CASSAGPNQETQYF. In DNA form, the CDR3 reads TGTGCCAGCAGCGCGGGACCGAACCAAGAGACCCAGTACTTC.

V usage is TRBV19 and J usage is TRBJ2-1, with 7 bases identical to TRBD2. Germline loops: CDR1 LNHDA, CDR2 SQIVND (reference sequence). After removal of 7 bases from V and 10 bases from J, the junction contained 13 bases not matched to a gene. The CDR3 loop spans 14 amino acids. The DNA for the CDR3 is TGTGCCAGTACGCGGGAGATAGGATTGGGAGAGCAGTTCTTC. Translation gives CASTREIGLGEQFF.

Note on this clonotype: The final CDR3 position lacks the conserved phenylalanine or tryptophan, pointing to a likely read error. The CDR3 nucleotides read TGTGCCAGCAATTTCGACAGGGGACGGACTGAAGCTTTCTCT. It specifies CASNFDRGRTEAFS. The chain links TRBV6-2 or TRBV6-3 to TRBJ1-1; 8 bases map to TRBD1. The CDR3 covers 14 residues. The germline V gene encodes CDR1 MNHEY and CDR2 SVGEGT. J lost 5 bases, V lost 7 bases, and 9 bases had no gene match.

Many counts were recorded for this clonotype. The chain employs TRBV20-1 and TRBJ2-5; TRBD2 is a possible D gene (5 bases). With 3 bases removed from V and 7 bases from J, the gap between germline ends came to 18 bases. Germline-derived CDR1 and CDR2 are DFQATT and SNEGSKA (reference sequence). The length of the CDR3 is 14 residues. CDR3 coding DNA: TGCAGTGCTAGTGGACCTTCAGAAGGGAGGACCCAGTACTTC. It specifies CSASGPSEGRTQYF.

This clonotype was seen many times. This CDR3 fails to terminate in the conserved phenylalanine or tryptophan, so it likely reflects a read error. The DNA is omitted, as the CDR3 cannot be located on it reliably, and the CDR3 follows TCRdb's listing. The chain joins TRBV2 to TRBJ2-7; the table's TRBD2 call for D was not verified on the DNA. Germline V gene data show CDR1 as SNHLY and CDR2 as FYNNEI. The CDR3 contains 11 residues when both ends are counted. This CDR3 is CASSNLAGVVI.

V is TRBV2 and J is TRBJ1-1, with D possibly being TRBD1 (5 bases). The CDR3 is 15 amino acids. V shed 1 base and J shed 9 bases, with 18 bases lying between them. Germline loops: CDR1 SNHLY, CDR2 FYNNEI. The CDR3 region is CASSEGGHRGGQAFF. The CDR3 DNA sequence: TGTGCCAGCAGTGAAGGAGGGCATAGGGGAGGACAAGCTTTCTTT.

This clonotype appeared many times. V gene TRBV14 combines with J gene TRBJ2-5; possibly TRBD2 for D (5 bases). Germline assignment: CDR1 SGHDN and CDR2 FVKESK. V was cut by 4 bases and J by 4 bases, with 16 bases left in between. The CDR3 sequence is 15 residues long. The CDR3 sequence: CASSPYGKGPETQYF. The CDR3 nucleotides read TGTGCCAGCAGCCCCTACGGGAAGGGTCCAGAGACCCAGTACTTC.

This clonotype was counted once. The rearrangement links TRBV20-1 to TRBJ1-4; no clear D. The length of the CDR3 is 13 residues. The ends were cut back, 5 bases at V and 5 bases at J, with 12 bases in the middle. Germline-derived CDR1 and CDR2 are DFQATT and SNEGSKA (reference sequence). The CDR3 DNA is TGCAGTGCTGATTTTACCGGGAATGAAAAACTGTTTTTT. This encodes CSADFTGNEKLFF.

Concerning this clonotype itself: A read error may be the cause here, since a much bigger clone is one base away. DNA of the CDR3: TGTGCCAGCAGCTCAAATAGCGGGAATCATGAGCAGTTCTTC. It is translated as CASSSNSGNHEQFF. The chain combines TRBV11-2 with TRBJ2-1; 8 positions match TRBD2. From germline, CDR1 is SGHAT and CDR2 FQNNGV. With V trimmed by 4 bases and J by 8 bases, 7 bases remained unmatched. CDR3 length equals 14 residues.

Many counts were recorded for this clonotype. The rearrangement links TRBV5-1 to TRBJ1-4; D is undetermined. The CDR3 has 14 residues. Trimming took 2 bases from V and 0 from J, leaving 5 bases between them. CDR1 and CDR2 from the germline V gene are SGHRS and YFSETQ. The CDR3 DNA sequence: TGCGCCAGCAGCTTTTGGACAACTAATGAAAAACTGTTTTTT. Translating it yields CASSFWTTNEKLFF. The full variable domain, rest sourced from reference TRBV5-1 and TRBJ1-4, is KAGVTQTPRYLIKTRGQQVTLSCSPISGHRSVSWYQQTPGQGLQFLFEYFSETQRNKGNFPGRFSGRQFSNSRSEMNVSTLELGDSALYLCASSFWTTNEKLFFGSGTQLSVL.

The chain employs TRBV5-5 and TRBJ2-1, with D possibly matching TRBD2 (7 bases). Per germline, CDR1 SGHKS and CDR2 YYEKEE (reference sequence). V lost 1 base, J lost 3 bases, and 17 bases lay in between. The CDR3 has 17 amino acids. CDR3 loop: CASSLYGGPPNYNEQFF. The CDR3 nucleotides read TGTGCCAGCAGCTTGTACGGGGGGCCCCCCAACTACAATGAGCAGTTCTTC. Drawing the rest from reference TRBV5-5 and TRBJ2-1, the complete variable domain is DAGVTQSPTHLIKTRGQQVTLRCSPISGHKSVSWYQQVLGQGPQFIFQYYEKEERGRGNFPDRFSARQFPNYSSELNVNALLLGDSALYLCASSLYGGPPNYNEQFFGPGTRLTVL.

The rearrangement joins TRBV15 to TRBJ2-1; TRBD2 matches 10 bases. Germline V gives CDR1 LNHNV, CDR2 YYDKDF (reference sequence). The CDR3 length is 16 residues. Unmatched junction bases numbered 10, after V lost 4 bases and J lost 7 bases. The CDR3 DNA follows: TGTGCCACCAGCACCAAGCGGGAGGGCCCTGGGAATGAGCAGTTCTTC. Its protein is CATSTKREGPGNEQFF.

The chain recombines TRBV28 with TRBJ1-3; D is ambiguous. Germline V gene lookup returns CDR1 MDHEN and CDR2 SYDVKM. The CDR3 is 17 residues long. The V end lost 7 bases, the J end lost 0 bases, and 19 bases lay between the germline ends. CDR3 in DNA: TGTGCCAGCACCCACCCCGAGGACCCTTTCTCTGGAAACACCATATATTTT. Residues: CASTHPEDPFSGNTIYF. The full variable domain, in which reference TRBV28 and TRBJ1-3 provide the parts outside the CDR3, is DVKVTQSSRYLVKRTGEKVFLECVQDMDHENMFWYRQDPGLGLRLIYFSYDVKMKEKGDIPEGYSVSREKKERFSLILESASTNQTSMYLCASTHPEDPFSGNTIYFGEGSWLTVV.

This clonotype was counted ten times or more. The rearrangement links TRBV27 to TRBJ2-3, with TRBD2 identical over 8 bases. The CDR3 consists of 17 residues. CDR1 is MNHEY and CDR2 is SMNVEV in the germline V gene (reference sequence). V gave up 6 bases and J gave up 5 bases; unmatched junction bases: 16. CDR3 loop: CASSRGHGGDSLDTQYF. The CDR3 DNA reads as TGTGCCAGCAGCAGAGGACACGGGGGGGATTCGTTAGATACGCAGTATTTT.

The V gene is TRBV19, the J gene TRBJ2-1; TRBD2 matches 8 bases. Germline V gene sequence: CDR1 LNHDA, CDR2 SQIVND (reference sequence). This CDR3 has 15 residues. J gave up 7 bases and V 3 bases, and 8 bases lay outside the gene matches. The CDR3 loop reads CASSMDGRAGNEQFF. The CDR3 DNA follows: TGTGCCAGTAGTATGGACGGGAGGGCCGGGAATGAGCAGTTCTTC.

The rearrangement links TRBV20-1 to TRBJ1-2, with 7 positions matching TRBD1. This CDR3 has 15 residues. CDR1 is DFQATT and CDR2 is SNEGSKA in the germline V gene (reference sequence). V dropped 0 bases and J dropped 8; count of bases not matched to a gene: 12. CDR3 DNA sequence: TGCAGTGCTAGAGATTGGGACAGTTCCTCCCGGGGCTACACCTTC. Protein: CSARDWDSSSRGYTF.

The CDR3 sequence: CASSVDRGYVGGGYTF. In DNA, the CDR3 is TGTGCCAGCAGCGTAGATCGGGGATATGTCGGAGGAGGCTACACCTTC. This sequence joins TRBV9 and TRBJ1-2, with D unresolved. The CDR3 has 16 amino acids. The V end lost 0 bases, the J end lost 8 bases, and 20 bases lay between the germline ends. The germline V gene has CDR1 SGDLS and CDR2 YYNGEE.